The T cell receptor beta chain under discussion was sequenced for a study of blood T cell repertoires in COVID-19. Study summary: Sources were T cells, B-cell-depleted T cells, or PBMCs; the material itself was cDNA or gDNA.

With respect to this clone: This same CDR3 is encoded by further DNA sequences in the sample.

V was pared by 0 bases and J by 3 bases, with 9 bases between. Looked up from germline, CDR1 is MNHEY and CDR2 is SVGEGT. The length of the CDR3 is 14 residues. In the original processing: Using reference gene primer amplification, nucleated cell counts were estimated. TCRdb's table, derived via immunoSEQ multiplex PCR, lists solely in-frame clones and lacks some. V and J calls and clone size are those listed in that table; D and trimming were worked out from the DNA. Of fewer than 75,000 clones in the sample, more than 70% are singletons; the top ten hold approximately 3.9%. The receptor was derived from a man aged 70 or older with acute or convalescent COVID-19. Input material: peripheral blood. The V gene is TRBV6-2 or TRBV6-3, the J gene TRBJ2-7, with TRBD1 as a possible D gene (5 bases). The CDR3 here is CASSYSRQGYEQYF. As DNA, the CDR3 is TGTGCCAGCAGTTACTCGAGGCAGGGCTACGAGCAGTACTTC.